This T cell receptor (beta chain) emerged from a study of blood T cells in healthy people across ages. General observations from the study: A greater number of naive CD4+ cells and higher diversity distinguished long-lived donors from aged donors.

Sample-barcoded 5' priming and a J-beta primer mix drove a second PCR of 7 to 11 cycles. In TCRdb, the 5' RACE reads were re-called with MiXCR into one record per CDR3 protein. The table lists hundreds of thousands of distinct CDR3 sequences, roughly 25% of them singletons. The V gene's germline CDR1 is ENHRY and CDR2 SYGVKD. Trimming removed 10 bases from V and 0 bases from J; junction bases left unmatched: 4. The CDR3 has 14 amino acids. In the case of this clonotype: Its cognate antigen is unknown.

This sample was shared with a second study, whose subject was T cells of mothers and their children. From that paper: Over 8 million reads per mother and some 2.9 million per child were obtained.

What was sequenced was blood. This TCR was recovered from a boy aged 5-17 years in good health. The chain uses TRBV10-3 and TRBJ1-4, with 8 nucleotides matching TRBD1. CDR3: CATQDRATNEKLFF. CDR3 coding DNA: TGTGCCACCCAGGACAGGGCAACTAATGAAAAACTGTTTTTT.